The 21 T cell receptor beta chains in this list originate from one sample, sequenced in a study of T cell changes during pregnancy in multiple sclerosis. The table came from immunoSEQ multiplex PCR; TCRdb's copy has only in-frame clones and leaves some out. The sample lists about 76,000 clones; just over 90% were seen once. Sequenced material: peripheral blood, taken in the second trimester of pregnancy. The source of these receptors is a female donor with multiple sclerosis, enrolled in a pregnancy study.

This clone appeared a single time. The chain carries TRBV7-3 and TRBJ2-3, with 15 nucleotides matching TRBD2. The CDR3 spans 17 residues. Germline CDR1 and CDR2: SGHTA and FQGTGA. J gave up 6 bases and V 0 bases, and 4 bases lay outside the gene matches. Written as DNA, the CDR3 is TGTGCCAGCAGCTTAACTGGGACTAGCGGGGGGTTGGATACGCAGTATTTT. This translates into CASSLTGTSGGLDTQYF.

The rearrangement uses TRBV9 and TRBJ2-2, with D unresolved. V was pared by 0 bases and J by 0 bases, with 9 bases between. CDR1 and CDR2 from the germline V gene are SGDLS and YYNGEE. The CDR3 has 16 amino acids. The CDR3 here is CASSVVEVSNTGELFF. The CDR3 nucleotides read TGTGCCAGCAGCGTAGTCGAGGTATCGAACACCGGGGAGCTGTTTTTT.

The chain joins TRBV14 to TRBJ1-2; no definite D call. Between the trimmed V and J ends, which lost 1 base and 8 bases, there was a span of 11 bases. The germline CDR1 and CDR2 sequences are SGHDN and FVKESK. The CDR3 length is 13 residues. The CDR3 spells CASSQGPSWGYTF. DNA of the CDR3: TGTGCCAGCAGCCAAGGCCCTAGCTGGGGCTACACCTTC. The full variable domain, its missing parts supplied by reference TRBV14 and TRBJ1-2, is EAGVTQFPSHSVIEKGQTVTLRCDPISGHDNLYWYRRVMGKEIKFLLHFVKESKQDESGMPNNRFLAERTGGTYSTLKVQPAELEDSGVYFCASSQGPSWGYTFGSGTRLTVV.

V is TRBV27 and J is TRBJ1-2, with TRBD1 matching over 8 bases. This CDR3 has 12 amino acids. Per the germline V gene, CDR1 is MNHEY and CDR2 is SMNVEV (reference sequence). The J segment lost 10 bases and the V segment lost 6 bases, leaving 7 bases of the junction unmatched. The CDR3 loop is CASSSTGDDYTF. The CDR3 bases are TGTGCCAGCAGCTCGACAGGGGATGACTACACCTTC.

The V gene is TRBV6-5, the J gene TRBJ1-2; no reliable D call. Germline values: CDR1 MNHEY, CDR2 SVGAGI. The CDR3 contains 13 residues. The ends were cut back, 5 bases at V and 4 bases at J, with 11 bases in the middle. The CDR3: CASSPNLSYGYTF. In nucleotides, the CDR3 is TGTGCCAGCAGTCCCAACCTGAGCTATGGCTACACCTTC.

This clone was seen a single time. The chain couples TRBV5-4 to TRBJ1-2; D is uncertain. The CDR3 consists of 15 residues. Germline lookup yields CDR1 SGHNT and CDR2 YYREEE (reference sequence). Trimming stripped 1 base from V and 0 bases from J, with 10 bases between. Here the CDR3 DNA reads TGTGCCAGCAGCTTGTCGCTTTCAGCTAACTATGGCTACACCTTC. This sequence encodes CASSLSLSANYGYTF. The full variable domain, rest sourced from reference TRBV5-4 and TRBJ1-2, is ETGVTQSPTHLIKTRGQQVTLRCSSQSGHNTVSWYQQALGQGPQFIFQYYREEENGRGNFPPRFSGLQFPNYSSELNVNALELDDSALYLCASSLSLSANYGYTFGSGTRLTVV.

This sequence joins TRBV4-1 and TRBJ2-7; 7 bases line up with TRBD1. Trimming took 4 bases from V and 2 from J; bases not matched to a gene: 8. There are 15 residues in the CDR3. Germline V gene lookup returns CDR1 MGHRA and CDR2 YSYEKL. CDR3 loop: CASSLLPGQPYEQYF. The CDR3 DNA follows: TGCGCCAGCAGCCTTCTTCCGGGACAGCCCTACGAGCAGTACTTC.

This chain links TRBV19 with TRBJ1-1; 7 bases line up with TRBD1. V lost 1 base, J lost 1 base, and 3 bases stayed unmatched. Germline CDR1 LNHDA, CDR2 SQIVND (reference sequence). The CDR3 consists of 15 residues. The CDR3 sequence: CASSIGRGTNTEAFF. The CDR3 DNA follows: TGTGCCAGTAGTATAGGCAGGGGGACGAACACTGAAGCTTTCTTT.

The chain uses TRBV11-2 and TRBJ2-1, with 7 bases aligning to TRBD2. This CDR3 has 15 amino acids. The J segment lost 0 bases and the V segment lost 7 bases, leaving 6 bases of the junction unmatched. CDR1 and CDR2 (germline): SGHAT, FQNNGV. CDR3 region: CASTLSSGSYNEQFF. CDR3 DNA: TGTGCCAGCACCCTGTCTAGCGGCTCCTACAATGAGCAGTTCTTC.

J is TRBJ1-3 and V is TRBV23-1, with 7 bases lining up with TRBD1. Being an ORF, TRBV23-1 has a function that is uncertain. V shed 2 bases and J 0 bases; nucleotides not matched to a gene: 4. The CDR3 loop spans 16 amino acids. The CDR3 protein is CASSQTTGDSGNTIYF. The CDR3 nucleotides are TGCGCCAGCAGTCAAACCACAGGGGACTCTGGAAACACCATATATTTT.

This rearrangement joins TRBV19 to TRBJ1-1; 7 bases are a match to TRBD1. V trimming: 7 bases; J trimming: 5 bases; junction bases outside the gene matches: 7. Looked up from germline, CDR1 is LNHDA and CDR2 is SQIVND (reference sequence). CDR3 length: 13 amino acids. The DNA of the CDR3 is TGTGCCAGTACACCCACAGGGGAAACTGAAGCTTTCTTT. This gives the protein CASTPTGETEAFF.

The V call is TRBV25-1, the J call TRBJ2-4; no firm D call. From germline, CDR1 is MGHDK and CDR2 SYGVNS. This CDR3 has 15 amino acids. V shed 4 bases and J shed 0 bases, with 10 bases lying between them. The DNA for the CDR3 is TGTGCCAGCAGTGGAGATACAGTAGCCAAAAACATTCAGTACTTC. Protein product: CASSGDTVAKNIQYF.

This chain connects TRBV7-9 to TRBJ2-7; D is unclear. The CDR3 is 12 residues long. Trimming shortened V by 2 bases and J by 1 base, and 3 bases separated the two germline ends. CDR1 and CDR2 from the germline V gene are SEHNR and FQNEAQ (reference sequence). For the CDR3, the DNA is TGTGCCAGCAGCTTACAGTCCTACGAGCAGTACTTC. Protein: CASSLQSYEQYF.

The chain employs TRBV5-1 and TRBJ2-5; the match to TRBD2 covers 7 bases. V lost 0 bases to trimming and J lost 5 bases; unmatched junction nucleotides: 7. The CDR3 extends over 15 amino acids. Germline values: CDR1 SGHRS, CDR2 YFSETQ. The CDR3 spells CASSLAASGGETQYF. As DNA, the CDR3 is TGCGCCAGCAGCTTGGCGGCTAGCGGAGGGGAGACCCAGTACTTC.

The CDR3 nucleotides read TGTGCCTGGCTGCCCCCTACCCAGAGGGAGACCCAGTACTTC. Amino acids: CAWLPPTQRETQYF. The chain recombines TRBV30 with TRBJ2-5; D gene uncertain. The CDR3 runs to 14 residues. Germline loops: CDR1 GTSNPN, CDR2 SVGIG (reference sequence). V was clipped by 5 bases and J by 5 bases, with 18 bases between them.

This rearrangement joins TRBV30 to TRBJ2-1, with 8 bases fitting TRBD2. This CDR3 has 15 residues. The junction had 10 bases not matched to a gene; V was cut back by 2 bases and J by 7 bases. The V gene's germline CDR1 is GTSNPN and CDR2 SVGIG (reference sequence). CDR3 in DNA: TGTGCCTGGAGTCAAGGGACTAGGTCTAGGAATGAGCAGTTCTTC. Its translation is CAWSQGTRSRNEQFF.

The rearrangement uses TRBV5-1 and TRBJ2-5; 10 bases agree with TRBD2. CDR1 and CDR2 from the germline V gene are SGHRS and YFSETQ. The CDR3 totals 16 residues. With 5 bases clipped from V and 4 bases from J, the junction kept 11 bases outside the gene matches. CDR3 bases: TGCGCCAGCAGTCGCGGAAGCGGGAGGGCCCGAGAGACCCAGTACTTC. Its translation is CASSRGSGRARETQYF.

The gene calls are TRBV28 and TRBJ1-5, with 8 positions matching TRBD1. The germline CDR1 and CDR2 sequences are MDHEN and SYDVKM. The CDR3 totals 16 residues. V lost 5 bases and J lost 3; bases outside the gene matches: 9. The CDR3 reads CASSTGTGNANQPQHF. CDR3 DNA sequence: TGTGCCAGCAGTACCGGGACAGGTAACGCCAATCAGCCCCAGCATTTT.

The genes are TRBV2 and TRBJ2-7; 11 nucleotides line up with TRBD2. The CDR3 loop spans 12 amino acids. The germline gives CDR1 SNHLY, CDR2 FYNNEI. V lost 8 bases to trimming and J lost 4 bases; unmatched junction nucleotides: 1. The CDR3 DNA reads as TGTGCCAGCCTAGCGGGGGGTTACGAGCAGTACTTC. As protein: CASLAGGYEQYF. Using reference TRBV2 and TRBJ2-7 for the parts outside the CDR3, the full variable domain is EPEVTQTPSHQVTQMGQEVILRCVPISNHLYFYWYRQILGQKVEFLVSFYNNEISEKSEIFDDQFSVERPDGSNFTLKIRSTKLEDSAMYFCASLAGGYEQYFGPGTRLTVT.

The chain recombines TRBV25-1 with TRBJ2-5, with 8 bases lining up with TRBD2. V lost 5 bases to trimming and J lost 3 bases; unmatched junction nucleotides: 14. The germline V gene encodes CDR1 MGHDK and CDR2 SYGVNS. The length of the CDR3 is 17 residues. CDR3 amino acids: CASSSGPGLDDKETQYF. In nucleotides, the CDR3 is TGTGCCAGCAGTTCCGGGCCGGGACTAGACGACAAAGAGACCCAGTACTTC.

The chain has TRBV9 and TRBJ2-6; 8 bases agree with TRBD2. Losses at the gene ends were 6 bases for V and 3 bases for J; bases not matched to a gene: 2. The CDR3 contains 14 residues. CDR1 and CDR2 from the germline V gene are SGDLS and YYNGEE. The CDR3 loop is CASKRGNGANVLTF. In DNA, the CDR3 is TGTGCCAGCAAGCGGGGGAATGGGGCCAACGTCCTGACTTTC.